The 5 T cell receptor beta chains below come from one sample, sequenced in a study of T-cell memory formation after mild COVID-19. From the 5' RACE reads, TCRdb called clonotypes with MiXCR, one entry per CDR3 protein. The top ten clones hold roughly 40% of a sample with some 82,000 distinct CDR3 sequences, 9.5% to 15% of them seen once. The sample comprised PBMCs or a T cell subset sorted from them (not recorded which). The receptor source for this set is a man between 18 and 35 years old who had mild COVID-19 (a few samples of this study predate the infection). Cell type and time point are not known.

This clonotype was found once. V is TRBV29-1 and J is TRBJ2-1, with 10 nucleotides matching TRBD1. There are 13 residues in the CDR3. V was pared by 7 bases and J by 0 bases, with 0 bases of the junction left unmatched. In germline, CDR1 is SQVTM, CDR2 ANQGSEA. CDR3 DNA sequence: TGCAGCGGGGACAGGGGCTCCTACAATGAGCAGTTCTTC. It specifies CSGDRGSYNEQFF.

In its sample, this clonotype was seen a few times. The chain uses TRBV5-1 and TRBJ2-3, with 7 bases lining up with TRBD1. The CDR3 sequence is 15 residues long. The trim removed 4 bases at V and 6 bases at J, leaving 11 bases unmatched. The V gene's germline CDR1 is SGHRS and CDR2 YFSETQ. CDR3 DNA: TGCGCCAGCAGCCCCCGACAGGGACAGCAGGATACGCAGTATTTT. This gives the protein CASSPRQGQQDTQYF.

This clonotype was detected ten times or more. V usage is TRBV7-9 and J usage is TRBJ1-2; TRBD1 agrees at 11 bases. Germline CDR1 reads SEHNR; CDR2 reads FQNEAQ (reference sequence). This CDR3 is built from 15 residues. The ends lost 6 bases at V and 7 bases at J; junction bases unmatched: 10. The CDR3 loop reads CASSATDRGRLGYTF. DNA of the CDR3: TGTGCCAGCAGTGCCACGGACAGGGGGCGCCTTGGCTACACCTTC.

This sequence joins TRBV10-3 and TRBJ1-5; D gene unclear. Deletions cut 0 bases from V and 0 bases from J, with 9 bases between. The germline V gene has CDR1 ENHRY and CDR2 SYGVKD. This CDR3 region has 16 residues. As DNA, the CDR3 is TGTGCCATCAGTGAGTCGCCAGGAGATAGCAATCAGCCCCAGCATTTT. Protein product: CAISESPGDSNQPQHF.

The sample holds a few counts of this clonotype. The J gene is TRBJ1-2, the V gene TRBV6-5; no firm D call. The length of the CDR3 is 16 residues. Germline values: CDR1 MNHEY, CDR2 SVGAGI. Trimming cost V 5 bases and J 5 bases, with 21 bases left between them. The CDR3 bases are TGTGCCAGCAGTGTATCCCGGCTTCACTTTGGGTATGGCTACACCTTC. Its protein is CASSVSRLHFGYGYTF.